The entry that follows covers one T cell receptor beta chain sequence. Its antigen is unidentified. Trimming took off 5 bases at V and 3 bases at J, with 13 bases between the two ends. The CDR3 has 14 residues. In germline, CDR1 is SGHTA, CDR2 FQGNSA. Indicated treatment: approximately 9-day PBMC culture with coronavirus spike peptide pools or control peptides (ViraFEST assay). The Oncomine TCR Beta short-read assay was applied to DNA of cultured CD4+ T cells. TCRdb analysed the PCR reads with MiXCR anew, one entry per CDR3 protein. The data contain under 15,000 distinct CDR3 sequences, 60% to 80% of them seen just once; the ten biggest clones take up around a fifth. The data are from a study of vaccination and CD4 T cells after COVID-19. Study at large: Nasal swab PCR detected SARS-CoV-2 in convalescent patients; about 10 had mild disease, one severe.

Input material: CD4+ T cells from blood, cultured in vitro. The rearrangement links TRBV7-2 to TRBJ1-1; D uncertain. The TCR originated in a human donor who had recovered from COVID-19. The CDR3 loop reads CASSPRARDTEAFF. Here the CDR3 DNA reads TGTGCCAGCAGCCCGCGTGCCCGGGACACTGAAGCTTTCTTT.